This TCR beta chain is drawn from a study of T cell repertoires in cytomegalovirus infection. Study-level information: Matching HLA type, along with CMV infection, was indicated by public TCR beta signatures. Findings and limits, study-wide: Across the ex vivo response, the dominant clonotypes were HLA-C-restricted CMV-specific TCR beta clonotypes.

This clonotype has a handful of counts. The antigen is unknown. TCRdb independently ran MiXCR on the reads; one entry per CDR3 protein. The sample shows 20,000 to 30,000 distinct CDR3 sequences, 20% to 25% of them seen only once. This CDR3 has 15 residues. CDR1 LNHDA and CDR2 SQIVND come from the germline V gene (reference sequence). Trimming shortened V by 0 bases and J by 1 base, and 10 bases separated the two germline ends. The input for sequencing was CD8+ T cells from cultured PBMCs, taken from culture after CMV antigen stimulation. The sequence came from a human donor in good health (CMV status not recorded). Some clones in this sample may be carry-over from other donors' samples. The V and J genes are TRBV19 and TRBJ2-7; D may be TRBD1 (6 bases). The CDR3 sequence: CASSIDRTGSYEQYF. In nucleotides, the CDR3 is TGTGCCAGTAGTATAGATCGTACAGGGTCCTACGAGCAGTACTTC.